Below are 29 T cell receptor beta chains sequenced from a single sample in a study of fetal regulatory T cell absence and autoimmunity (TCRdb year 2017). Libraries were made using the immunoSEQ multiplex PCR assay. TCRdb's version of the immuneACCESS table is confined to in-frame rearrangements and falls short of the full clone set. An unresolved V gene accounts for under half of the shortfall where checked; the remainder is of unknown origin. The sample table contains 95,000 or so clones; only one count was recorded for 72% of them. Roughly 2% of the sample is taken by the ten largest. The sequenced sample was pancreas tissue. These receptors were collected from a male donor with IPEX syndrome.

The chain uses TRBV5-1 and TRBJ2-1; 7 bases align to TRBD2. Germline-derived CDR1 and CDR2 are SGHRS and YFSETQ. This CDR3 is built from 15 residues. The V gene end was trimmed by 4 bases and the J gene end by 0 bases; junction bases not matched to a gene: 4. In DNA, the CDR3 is TGCGCCAGCAGCGGCGGGGGATCCTCCTACAATGAGCAGTTCTTC. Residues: CASSGGGSSYNEQFF.

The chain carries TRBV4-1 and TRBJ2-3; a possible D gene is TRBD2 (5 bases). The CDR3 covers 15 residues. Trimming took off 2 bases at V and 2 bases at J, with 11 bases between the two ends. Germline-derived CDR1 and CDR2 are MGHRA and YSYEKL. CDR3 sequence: CASSQIARTTDTQYF. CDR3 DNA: TGCGCCAGCAGCCAAATAGCGAGGACCACAGATACGCAGTATTTT.

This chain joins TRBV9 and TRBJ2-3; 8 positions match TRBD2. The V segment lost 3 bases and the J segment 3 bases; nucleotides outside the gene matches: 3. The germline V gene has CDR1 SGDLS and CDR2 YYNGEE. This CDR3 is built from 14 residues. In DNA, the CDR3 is TGTGCCAGCAGCGCGGGGGGGCGAACAGATACGCAGTATTTT. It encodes CASSAGGRTDTQYF.

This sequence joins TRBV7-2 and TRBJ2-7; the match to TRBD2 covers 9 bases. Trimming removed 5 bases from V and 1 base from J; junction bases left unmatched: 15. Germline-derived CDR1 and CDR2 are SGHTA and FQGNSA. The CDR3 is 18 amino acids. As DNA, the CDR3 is TGTGCCAGCAGCCCCCTATCCTCCGCTAGCGGGGCATCCTACGAGCAGTACTTC. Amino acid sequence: CASSPLSSASGASYEQYF.

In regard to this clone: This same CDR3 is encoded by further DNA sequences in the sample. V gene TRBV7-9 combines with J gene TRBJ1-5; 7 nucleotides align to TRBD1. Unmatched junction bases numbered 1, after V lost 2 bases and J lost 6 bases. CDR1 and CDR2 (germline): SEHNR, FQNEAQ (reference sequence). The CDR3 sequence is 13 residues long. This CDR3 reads CASSLQGGQPQHF. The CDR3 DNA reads TGTGCCAGCAGCTTACAGGGGGGTCAGCCCCAGCATTTT. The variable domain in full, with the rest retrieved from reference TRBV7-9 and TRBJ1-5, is DTGVSQNPRHKITKRGQNVTFRCDPISEHNRLYWYRQTLGQGPEFLTYFQNEAQLEKSRLLSDRFSAERPKGSFSTLEIQRTEQGDSAMYLCASSLQGGQPQHFGDGTRLSIL.

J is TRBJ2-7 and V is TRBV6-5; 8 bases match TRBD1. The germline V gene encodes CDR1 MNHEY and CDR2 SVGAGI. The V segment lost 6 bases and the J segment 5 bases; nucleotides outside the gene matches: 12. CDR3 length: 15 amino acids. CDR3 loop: CASRPDRDRKNEQYF. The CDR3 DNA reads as TGTGCCAGCAGACCCGATCGGGACAGGAAAAACGAGCAGTACTTC.

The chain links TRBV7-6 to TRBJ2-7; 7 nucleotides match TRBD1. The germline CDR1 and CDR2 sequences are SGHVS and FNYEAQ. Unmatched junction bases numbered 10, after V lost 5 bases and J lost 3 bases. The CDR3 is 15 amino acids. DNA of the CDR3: TGTGCCAGCAGCCCTAGGGACAGACCCCACTACGAGCAGTACTTC. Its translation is CASSPRDRPHYEQYF.

The CDR3 here is CASSVLTGLNTEAFF. CDR3 nucleotides: TGTGCCAGCAGTGTCCTGACAGGATTGAACACTGAAGCTTTCTTT. This chain links TRBV6-1 with TRBJ1-1; D may be TRBD1 (6 bases). The CDR3 totals 15 residues. Germline lookup yields CDR1 MNHNS and CDR2 SASEGT. Trimming removed 4 bases from V and 0 bases from J, with 12 bases in between.

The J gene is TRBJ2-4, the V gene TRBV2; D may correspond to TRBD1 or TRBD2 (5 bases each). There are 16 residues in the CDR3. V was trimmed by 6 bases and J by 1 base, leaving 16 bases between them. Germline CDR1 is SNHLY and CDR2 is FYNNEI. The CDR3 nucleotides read TGTGCCAGCAGGTCCGGGACCCTACTGGCCAAAAACATTCAGTACTTC. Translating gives CASRSGTLLAKNIQYF.

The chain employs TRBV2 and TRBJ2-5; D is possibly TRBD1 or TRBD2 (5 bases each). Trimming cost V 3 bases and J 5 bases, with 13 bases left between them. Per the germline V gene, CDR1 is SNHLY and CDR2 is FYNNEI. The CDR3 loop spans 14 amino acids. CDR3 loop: CASSDVRGGETQYF. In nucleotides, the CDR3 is TGTGCCAGCAGTGATGTTCGGGGCGGGGAGACCCAGTACTTC.

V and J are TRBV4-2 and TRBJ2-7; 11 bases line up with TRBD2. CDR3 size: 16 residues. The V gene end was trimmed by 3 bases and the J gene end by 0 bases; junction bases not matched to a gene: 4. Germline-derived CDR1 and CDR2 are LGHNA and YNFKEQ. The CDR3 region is CASSHLAGGSSYEQYF. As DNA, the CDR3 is TGTGCCAGCAGCCACCTAGCGGGAGGATCCTCCTACGAGCAGTACTTC.

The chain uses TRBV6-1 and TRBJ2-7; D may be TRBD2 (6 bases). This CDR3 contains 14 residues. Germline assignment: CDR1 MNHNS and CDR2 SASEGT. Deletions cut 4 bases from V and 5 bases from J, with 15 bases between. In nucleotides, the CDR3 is TGTGCCAGCAGTGGCCCCGACTGGGGGGACGAGCAGTACTTC. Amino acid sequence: CASSGPDWGDEQYF.

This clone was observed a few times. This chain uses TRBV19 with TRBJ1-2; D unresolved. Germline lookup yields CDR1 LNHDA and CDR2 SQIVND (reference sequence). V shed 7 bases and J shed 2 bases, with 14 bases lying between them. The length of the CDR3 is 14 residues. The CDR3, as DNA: TGTGCCAGTATGGGGTCGGGGTCGAACTATGGCTACACCTTC. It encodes CASMGSGSNYGYTF.

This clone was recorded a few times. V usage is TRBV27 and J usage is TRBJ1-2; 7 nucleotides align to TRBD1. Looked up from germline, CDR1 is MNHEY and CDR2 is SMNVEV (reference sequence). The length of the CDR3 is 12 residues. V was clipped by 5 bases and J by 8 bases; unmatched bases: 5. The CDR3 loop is CASSRQGVGYTF. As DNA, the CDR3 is TGTGCCAGCAGTCGACAGGGTGTAGGCTACACCTTC.

The CDR3 is CASSESRTSGGLGNEQFF. The DNA for the CDR3 is TGTGCCAGCAGTGAATCAAGGACTAGCGGGGGGCTGGGGAATGAGCAGTTCTTC. V usage is TRBV25-1 and J usage is TRBJ2-1; TRBD2 agrees at 14 bases. The CDR3 runs to 18 residues. After removal of 1 base from V and 7 bases from J, the junction contained 9 bases not matched to a gene. The germline gives CDR1 MGHDK, CDR2 SYGVNS.

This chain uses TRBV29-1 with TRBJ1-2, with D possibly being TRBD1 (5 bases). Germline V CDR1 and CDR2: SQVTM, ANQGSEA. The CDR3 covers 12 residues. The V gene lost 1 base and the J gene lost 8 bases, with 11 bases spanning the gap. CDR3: CSVEGGVWGYTF. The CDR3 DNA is TGCAGCGTTGAAGGGGGGGTGTGGGGCTACACCTTC. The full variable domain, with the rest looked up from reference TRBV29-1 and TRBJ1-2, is SAVISQKPSRDICQRGTSLTIQCQVDSQVTMMFWYRQQPGQSLTLIATANQGSEATYESGFVIDKFPISRPNLTFSTLTVSNMSPEDSSIYLCSVEGGVWGYTFGSGTRLTVV.

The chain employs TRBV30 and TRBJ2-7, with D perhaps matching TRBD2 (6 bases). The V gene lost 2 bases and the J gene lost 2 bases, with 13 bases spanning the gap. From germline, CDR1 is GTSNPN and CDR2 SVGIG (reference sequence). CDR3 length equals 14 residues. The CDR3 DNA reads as TGTGCCTGGAGTCAGAGCGGGTTCGCCTACGAGCAGTACTTC. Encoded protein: CAWSQSGFAYEQYF.

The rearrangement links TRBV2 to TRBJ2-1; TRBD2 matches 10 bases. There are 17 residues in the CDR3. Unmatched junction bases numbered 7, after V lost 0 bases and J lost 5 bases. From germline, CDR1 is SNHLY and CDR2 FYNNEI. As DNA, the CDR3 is TGTGCCAGCAGTGAAGCGGGGGGACTAGCGTATAACAATGAGCAGTTCTTC. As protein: CASSEAGGLAYNNEQFF.

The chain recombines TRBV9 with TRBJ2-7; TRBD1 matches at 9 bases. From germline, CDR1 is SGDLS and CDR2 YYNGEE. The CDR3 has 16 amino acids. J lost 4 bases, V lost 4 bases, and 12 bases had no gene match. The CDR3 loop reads CASSPAAGQGLYEQYF. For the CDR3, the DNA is TGTGCCAGCAGCCCCGCCGCGGGACAGGGTTTATACGAGCAGTACTTC.

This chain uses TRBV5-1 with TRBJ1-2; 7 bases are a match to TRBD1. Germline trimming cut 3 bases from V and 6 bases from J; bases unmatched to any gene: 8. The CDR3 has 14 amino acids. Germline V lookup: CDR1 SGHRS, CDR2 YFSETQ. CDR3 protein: CASSSHPGGHGYTF. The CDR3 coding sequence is TGCGCCAGCAGCTCACATCCAGGGGGGCATGGCTACACCTTC.

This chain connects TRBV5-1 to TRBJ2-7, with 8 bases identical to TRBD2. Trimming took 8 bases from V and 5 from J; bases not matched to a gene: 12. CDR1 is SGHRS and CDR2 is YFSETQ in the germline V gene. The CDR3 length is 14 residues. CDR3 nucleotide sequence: TGCGCCAGTAAGGAGGTACGGGGGGGAAACGAGCAGTACTTC. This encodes CASKEVRGGNEQYF.

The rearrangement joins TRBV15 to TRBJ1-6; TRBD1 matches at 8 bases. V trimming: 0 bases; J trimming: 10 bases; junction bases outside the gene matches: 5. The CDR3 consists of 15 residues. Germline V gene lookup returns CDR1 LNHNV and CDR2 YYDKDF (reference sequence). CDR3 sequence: CATSREARGQSPLHF. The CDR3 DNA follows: TGTGCCACCAGCAGAGAGGCCAGGGGGCAATCACCCCTCCACTTT. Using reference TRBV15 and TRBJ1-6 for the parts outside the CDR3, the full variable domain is DAMVIQNPRYQVTQFGKPVTLSCSQTLNHNVMYWYQQKSSQAPKLLFHYYDKDFNNEADTPDNFQSRRPNTSFCFLDIRSPGLGDTAMYLCATSREARGQSPLHFGNGTRLTVT.

Written as DNA, the CDR3 is TGTGCCAGTAGTATATGGGGGGATGTTGCTCAGCCCCAGCATTTT. Translation gives CASSIWGDVAQPQHF. The chain combines TRBV19 with TRBJ1-5; possible D gene TRBD1, 5 bases. This CDR3 spans 15 amino acids. V was trimmed by 2 bases and J by 6 bases, leaving 14 bases between them. Germline CDR1 reads LNHDA; CDR2 reads SQIVND (reference sequence).

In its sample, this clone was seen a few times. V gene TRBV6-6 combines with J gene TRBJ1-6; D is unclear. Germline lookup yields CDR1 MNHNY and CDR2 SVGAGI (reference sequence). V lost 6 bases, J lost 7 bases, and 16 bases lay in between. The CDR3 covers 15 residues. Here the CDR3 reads CASRYRESENSPLHF. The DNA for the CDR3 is TGTGCCAGCAGATATAGGGAATCGGAGAATTCACCCCTCCACTTT.

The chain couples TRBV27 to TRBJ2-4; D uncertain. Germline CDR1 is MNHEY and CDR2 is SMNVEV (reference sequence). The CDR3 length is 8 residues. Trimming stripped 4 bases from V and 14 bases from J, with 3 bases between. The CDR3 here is CASSSEYF. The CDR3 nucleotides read TGTGCCAGCAGTTCGGAGTACTTC.

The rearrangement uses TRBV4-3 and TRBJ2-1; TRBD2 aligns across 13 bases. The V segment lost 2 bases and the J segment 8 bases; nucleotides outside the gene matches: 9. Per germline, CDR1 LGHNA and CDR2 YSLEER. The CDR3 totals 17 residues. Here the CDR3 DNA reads TGCGCCAGCAGCCAAACCTTACTAGCGGGGGGGAACTATGAGCAGTTCTTC. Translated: CASSQTLLAGGNYEQFF.

The CDR3 is CASSSQTNYGYTF. For the CDR3, the DNA is TGTGCCAGCAGTTCCCAAACTAACTATGGCTACACCTTC. The rearrangement links TRBV6-5 to TRBJ1-2; D gene unclear. Germline CDR1 and CDR2: MNHEY and SVGAGI. The CDR3 spans 13 residues. With 4 bases removed from V and 0 bases from J, the gap between germline ends came to 6 bases.

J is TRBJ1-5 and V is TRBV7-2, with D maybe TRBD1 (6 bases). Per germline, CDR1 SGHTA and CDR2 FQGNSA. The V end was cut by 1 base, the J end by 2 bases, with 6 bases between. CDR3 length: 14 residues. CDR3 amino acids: CASSLGTGNQPQHF. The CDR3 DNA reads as TGTGCCAGCAGCTTAGGGACAGGCAATCAGCCCCAGCATTTT.

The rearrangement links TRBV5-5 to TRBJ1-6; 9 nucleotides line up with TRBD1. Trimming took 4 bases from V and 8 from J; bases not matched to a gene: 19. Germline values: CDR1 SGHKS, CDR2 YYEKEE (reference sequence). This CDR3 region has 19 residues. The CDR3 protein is CASSPFGDRVNGLYSPLHF. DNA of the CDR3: TGTGCCAGCAGCCCCTTTGGGGACAGGGTTAATGGGTTATATTCACCCCTCCACTTT.